Detailed here is one TCR beta chain. Its antigen remains undetermined. No much larger clone exists at a distance of one base, and base qualities are not known. This sample was included in a study of OX40 agonist ivuxolimab in advanced cancers. For the wider study: Ivuxolimab was a fully human IgG2 agonistic monoclonal antibody targeting the costimulatory receptor OX40 (CD134). The monotherapy dose-escalation portion (N of about 47 patients) of the phase I ivuxolimab trial is reported in the paper. The purpose of peripheral TCRbeta sequencing was to test whether ivuxolimab changed TCR sequence diversity and led to clonal T-cell expansion. Of the roughly 51 dose-escalation patients, hepatocellular carcinoma was present in about 20, melanoma in some 15, renal cell carcinoma in 9 and head and neck cancer in 9. Three dose-escalation patients achieved partial responses, one with hepatocellular carcinoma and two with cutaneous melanoma. A male proportion of 70% to 90% and a mean age of approximately 58 years, ranging from about 23 to 90, were recorded for the dose-escalation cohort. Patients were allowed to have had prior anti-PD-1, anti-PD-L1 or anti-CTLA-4 therapy, and 40% of the dose-escalation patients had previously received checkpoint inhibitors. Intravenous ivuxolimab was administered to patients every 2 weeks at six dose levels: 0.01, 0.1, 0.3, 1.5, 3 and 10 mg/kg.

The CDR3 starts with the cysteine, ends with the phenylalanine, and has 14 residues. The only DNA kept is the CDR3, 42 bases in frame from the first base. Looking up the germline V gene (reference sequence) yields CDR1 SEHNR and CDR2 FQNEAQ. Trimmed from V: 5 bases; trimmed from J: 6 bases; junction bases lacking a gene match: 3. To sequence the TCRbeta CDR3 region, genomic DNA was isolated from the sorted cells. TCRbeta CDR3 regions were sequenced using the immunoSEQ Assay. Here the immuneACCESS table is served through TCRdb, limited to in-frame sequences with V and J called. Missing clones are a known gap in these copies; in checked studies unresolved V genes cover under half, and the rest lacks a known reason. The table for this sample lists approximately 92,000 clones; around 96% of them were counted only once. 2% to 2.5% of the sample is in the top ten clones. Beyond this particular receptor, the publication reports: The antigen specificity of the clonally expanded peripheral T cells was not determined. Low levels of normalized T-cell clonal expansion were also seen in some patients who did not respond. At doses from 0.1 to 3.0 mg/kg, clonal expansion was seen in both CD4+ and CD8+ blood T cells between baseline and week 6. In partial responders in the 0.1-3.0 mg/kg groups, normalized peripheral clonal expansion was found to be among the lowest, especially among CD8+ T cells. After ivuxolimab, expanded clones were on average more numerous among CD8+ T cells than among CD4+ T cells.

The trial excluded patients who had a history of autoimmune disease or who were on systemic immunosuppression. Peripheral blood for TCR sequencing was collected from all dose cohorts at baseline, on cycle 4 day 1, and on cycle 7 day 1. Samples were obtained from an open-label, multicenter, first-in-human phase I dose-escalation trial of ivuxolimab. Adults with locally advanced or metastatic melanoma, renal cell carcinoma, hepatocellular carcinoma or head and neck squamous cell carcinoma were enrolled in the trial. Before TCR sequencing, CD4+ and CD8+ T cells were separately sorted from peripheral blood.

This sequence uses TRBV7-9 and TRBJ1-3; 11 central bases correspond to TRBD1. The specimen was CD4+ or CD8+ T cells sorted from blood, collected in a trial of the OX40 agonist ivuxolimab. The sequence derives from an adult with an advanced solid tumor such as melanoma, head and neck, liver or kidney cancer. The sequence in DNA is TGTGCCAGCAGCCTGGGACAGGGGGAAAACACCATATATTTT. This encodes CASSLGQGENTIYF.